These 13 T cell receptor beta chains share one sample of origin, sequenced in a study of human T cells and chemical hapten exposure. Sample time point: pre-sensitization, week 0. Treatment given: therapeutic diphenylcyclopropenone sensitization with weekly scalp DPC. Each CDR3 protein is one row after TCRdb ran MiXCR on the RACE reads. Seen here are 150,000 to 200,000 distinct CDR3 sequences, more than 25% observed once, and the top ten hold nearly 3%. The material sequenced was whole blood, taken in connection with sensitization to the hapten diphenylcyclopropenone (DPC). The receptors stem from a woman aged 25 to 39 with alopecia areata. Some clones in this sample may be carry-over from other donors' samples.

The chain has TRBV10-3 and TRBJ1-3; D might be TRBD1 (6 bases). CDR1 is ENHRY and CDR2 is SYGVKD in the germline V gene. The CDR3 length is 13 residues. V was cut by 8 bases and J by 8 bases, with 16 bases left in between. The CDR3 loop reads CAIGGANTDTIYF. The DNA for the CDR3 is TGTGCCATCGGGGGCGCAAATACGGACACCATATATTTT.

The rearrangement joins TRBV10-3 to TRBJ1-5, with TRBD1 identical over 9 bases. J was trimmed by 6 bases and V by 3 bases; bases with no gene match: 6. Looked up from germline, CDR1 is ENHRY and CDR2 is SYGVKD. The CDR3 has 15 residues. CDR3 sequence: CAISDRTGEGQPQHF. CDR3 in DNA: TGTGCCATCAGTGATAGGACAGGGGAGGGTCAGCCCCAGCATTTT.

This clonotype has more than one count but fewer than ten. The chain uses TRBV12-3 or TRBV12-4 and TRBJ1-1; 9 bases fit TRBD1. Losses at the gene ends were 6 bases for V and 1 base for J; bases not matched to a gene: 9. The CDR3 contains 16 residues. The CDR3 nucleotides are TGTGCCAGCAGCGCAGGGACAGGGCGAGGGAACACTGAAGCTTTCTTT. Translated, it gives CASSAGTGRGNTEAFF.

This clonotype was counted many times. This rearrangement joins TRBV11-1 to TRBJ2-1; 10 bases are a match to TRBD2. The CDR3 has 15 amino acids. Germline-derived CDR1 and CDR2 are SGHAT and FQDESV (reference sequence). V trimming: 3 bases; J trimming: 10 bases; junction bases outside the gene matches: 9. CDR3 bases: TGTGCCAGCAGCTTTACTAGCGGGGCCGCCGAGGAGCAGTTCTTC. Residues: CASSFTSGAAEEQFF.

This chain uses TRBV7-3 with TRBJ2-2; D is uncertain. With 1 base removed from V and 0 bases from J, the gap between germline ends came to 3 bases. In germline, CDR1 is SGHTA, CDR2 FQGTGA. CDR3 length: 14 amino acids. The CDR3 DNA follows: TGTGCCAGCAGCTTAATAGCGAACACCGGGGAGCTGTTTTTT. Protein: CASSLIANTGELFF.

CDR3 sequence (DNA): TGCGCCAGCAGCTTAACAGGGGCTAGCGCCGGGGAGCTGTTTTTT. The encoded protein is CASSLTGASAGELFF. J is TRBJ2-2 and V is TRBV4-3, with D perhaps TRBD1 (7 bases). CDR3 length equals 15 residues. Trimming cost V 5 bases and J 6 bases, with 16 bases left between them. Germline CDR1 LGHNA, CDR2 YSLEER.

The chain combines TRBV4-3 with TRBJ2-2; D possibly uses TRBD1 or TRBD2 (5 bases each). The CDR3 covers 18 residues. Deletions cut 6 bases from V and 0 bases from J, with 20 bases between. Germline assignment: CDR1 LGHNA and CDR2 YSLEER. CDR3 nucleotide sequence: TGCGCCAGCAGACTGAGCCTCGGGGCAGGAGCGAACACCGGGGAGCTGTTTTTT. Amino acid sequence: CASRLSLGAGANTGELFF.

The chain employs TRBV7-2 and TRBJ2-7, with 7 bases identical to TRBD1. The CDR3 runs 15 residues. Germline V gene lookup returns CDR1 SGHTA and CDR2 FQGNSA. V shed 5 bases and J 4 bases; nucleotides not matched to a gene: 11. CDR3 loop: CASSPSRGRIYEQYF. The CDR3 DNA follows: TGTGCCAGCAGCCCCTCAAGGGGGCGCATATACGAGCAGTACTTC.

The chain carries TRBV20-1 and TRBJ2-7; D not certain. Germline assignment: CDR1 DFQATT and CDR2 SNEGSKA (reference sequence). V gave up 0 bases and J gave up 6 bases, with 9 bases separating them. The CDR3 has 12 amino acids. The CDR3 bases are TGCAGTGCTAGAGAAAGCCTCTCCGAGCAGTACTTC. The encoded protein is CSARESLSEQYF.

The CDR3 loop is CASSVGWQGANYGYTF. The CDR3, as DNA: TGTGCCAGCAGCGTAGGTTGGCAGGGGGCGAACTATGGCTACACCTTC. This chain uses TRBV9 with TRBJ1-2; the match to TRBD1 covers 8 bases. Trimming cost V 0 bases and J 2 bases; bases outside gene matches: 6. Per germline, CDR1 SGDLS and CDR2 YYNGEE. The CDR3 loop spans 16 amino acids. The variable domain in full, completed from reference TRBV9 and TRBJ1-2, reads DSGVTQTPKHLITATGQRVTLRCSPRSGDLSVYWYQQSLDQGLQFLIQYYNGEERAKGNILERFSAQQFPDLHSELNLSSLELGDSALYFCASSVGWQGANYGYTFGSGTRLTVV.

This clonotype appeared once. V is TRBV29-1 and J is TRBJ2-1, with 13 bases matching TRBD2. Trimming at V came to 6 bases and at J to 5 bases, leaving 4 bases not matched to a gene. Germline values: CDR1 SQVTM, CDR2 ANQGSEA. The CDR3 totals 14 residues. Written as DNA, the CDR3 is TGCAGCGTCTGGACTAGCGGGGGCCACAATGAGCAGTTCTTC. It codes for CSVWTSGGHNEQFF.

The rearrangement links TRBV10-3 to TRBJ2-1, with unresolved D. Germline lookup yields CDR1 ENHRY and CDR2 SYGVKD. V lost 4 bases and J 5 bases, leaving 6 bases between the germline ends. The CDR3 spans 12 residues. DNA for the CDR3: TGTGCCATCAGTGTATTAGACAATGAGCAGTTCTTC. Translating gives CAISVLDNEQFF.

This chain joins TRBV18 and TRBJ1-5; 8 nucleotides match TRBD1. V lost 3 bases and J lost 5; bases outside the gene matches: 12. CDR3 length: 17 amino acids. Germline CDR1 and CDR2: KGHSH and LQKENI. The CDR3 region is CASSPSAPGGRDQPQHF. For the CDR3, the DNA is TGTGCCAGCTCACCGTCCGCTCCAGGGGGCCGTGATCAGCCCCAGCATTTT. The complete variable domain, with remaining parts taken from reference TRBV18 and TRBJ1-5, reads NAGVMQNPRHLVRRRGQEARLRCSPMKGHSHVYWYRQLPEEGLKFMVYLQKENIIDESGMPKERFSAEFPKEGPSILRIQQVVRGDSAAYFCASSPSAPGGRDQPQHFGDGTRLSIL.